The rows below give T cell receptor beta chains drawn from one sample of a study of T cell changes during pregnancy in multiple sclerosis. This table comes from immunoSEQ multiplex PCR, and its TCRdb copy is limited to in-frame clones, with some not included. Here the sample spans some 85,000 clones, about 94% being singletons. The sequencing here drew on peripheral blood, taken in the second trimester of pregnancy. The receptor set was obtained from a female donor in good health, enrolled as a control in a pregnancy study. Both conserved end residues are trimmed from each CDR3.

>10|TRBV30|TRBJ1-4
ALGQGGEKLF
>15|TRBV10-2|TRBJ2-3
ASSEPFFKKGEIRKY
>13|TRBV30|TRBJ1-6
AWRRGIGDNSPLH
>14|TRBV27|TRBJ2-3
ASSGLAGGYTDTQY
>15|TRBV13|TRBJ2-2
ASSGFLAGSNTGELF
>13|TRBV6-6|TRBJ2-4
ASSYSGLAENIQY
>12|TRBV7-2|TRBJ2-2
ASRTGGSTGELF
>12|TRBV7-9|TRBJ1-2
ASSSGTGVYGYT
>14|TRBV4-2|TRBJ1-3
ASSQKGGQGGNTIY
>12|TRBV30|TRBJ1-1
AWSAAGGNTEAF